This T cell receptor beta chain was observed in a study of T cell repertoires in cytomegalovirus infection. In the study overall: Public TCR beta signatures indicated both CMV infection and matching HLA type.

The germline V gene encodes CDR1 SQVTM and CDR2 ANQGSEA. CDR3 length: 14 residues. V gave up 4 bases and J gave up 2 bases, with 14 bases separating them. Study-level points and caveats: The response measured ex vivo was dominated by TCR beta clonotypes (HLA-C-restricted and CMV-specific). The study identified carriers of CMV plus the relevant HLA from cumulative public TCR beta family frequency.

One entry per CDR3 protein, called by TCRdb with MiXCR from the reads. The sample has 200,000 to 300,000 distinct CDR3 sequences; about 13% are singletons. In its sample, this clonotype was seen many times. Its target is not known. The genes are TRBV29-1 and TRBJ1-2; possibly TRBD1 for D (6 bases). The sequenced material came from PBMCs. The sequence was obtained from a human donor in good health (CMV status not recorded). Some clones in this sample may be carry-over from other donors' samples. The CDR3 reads CSVAPRQANYGYTF. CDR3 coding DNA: TGCAGCGTTGCCCCCCGACAGGCGAACTATGGCTACACCTTC.